This passage covers 23 T cell receptor beta chains from one sample sequenced in a study. TCRdb re-derived calls from the RT-PCR reads in MiXCR, one entry per CDR3 protein. The sample has 550,000 to 750,000 distinct CDR3 sequences, approximately 15% seen once. Specimen: memory CD4+ T cells from blood. The receptors come from a female donor in good health, serving as a healthy control.

The chain joins TRBV9 to TRBJ1-2; D not certain. The CDR3 extends over 14 amino acids. V lost 4 bases, J lost 1 base, and 11 bases lay in between. Germline V lookup: CDR1 SGDLS, CDR2 YYNGEE. The CDR3: CASSPREDNYGYTF. The CDR3, as DNA: TGTGCCAGCAGCCCCCGGGAGGATAACTATGGCTACACCTTC.

The V gene is TRBV15, the J gene TRBJ1-1; no definite D call. CDR1 and CDR2 (germline): LNHNV, YYDKDF (reference sequence). There are 13 residues in the CDR3. Trimming took off 0 bases at V and 2 bases at J, with 4 bases between the two ends. As DNA, the CDR3 is TGTGCCACCAGCAGAGATCATAACACTGAAGCTTTCTTT. It codes for CATSRDHNTEAFF.

V is TRBV3-1 and J is TRBJ2-3, with D maybe TRBD1 (6 bases). V lost 3 bases and J 1 base, leaving 11 bases between the germline ends. Germline V gene data show CDR1 as LGHDT and CDR2 as YNNKEL (reference sequence). This CDR3 has 15 amino acids. CDR3 nucleotides: TGTGCCAGCAGCCAGGCGTCAGGGGGCACAGATACGCAGTATTTT. Amino acid sequence: CASSQASGGTDTQYF.

This clonotype has at least ten counts. CDR3 nucleotides: TGTGCCAGCAGCGTAGGGGTAAGACCCCACGAGCAGTACTTC. This sequence encodes CASSVGVRPHEQYF. This sequence joins TRBV9 and TRBJ2-7; D remains unclear. The CDR3 runs 14 residues. The germline V gene has CDR1 SGDLS and CDR2 YYNGEE. Trimming pared 0 bases from V and 5 bases from J, leaving 12 bases between.

CDR3 amino acids: CASRPSTGGDTEAFF. CDR3 DNA: TGTGCCAGCAGGCCCTCGACAGGGGGGGACACTGAAGCTTTCTTT. V is TRBV27 and J is TRBJ1-1; 9 nucleotides align to TRBD1. Germline CDR1 and CDR2: MNHEY and SMNVEV (reference sequence). The CDR3 runs to 15 residues. Trimming at V came to 6 bases and at J to 3 bases, leaving 8 bases not matched to a gene.

There are many counts of this clonotype. The CDR3 sequence: CATGLTGTEGEKLFF. The CDR3 DNA follows: TGTGCCACCGGTCTGACGGGGACTGAGGGTGAAAAACTGTTTTTT. The chain couples TRBV24-1 to TRBJ1-4; D is possibly TRBD1 (5 bases). Trimming cost V 9 bases and J 7 bases, with 20 bases left between them. Germline V CDR1 and CDR2: KGHDR, SFDVKD. This CDR3 comprises 15 residues.

This clonotype was seen more than once but under ten times. The chain recombines TRBV20-1 with TRBJ1-1; weak D call: TRBD1 (5 bases). The CDR3 totals 13 residues. V was clipped by 7 bases and J by 6 bases, with 18 bases between them. Germline CDR1 is DFQATT and CDR2 is SNEGSKA (reference sequence). This chain's CDR3 is CSGGTATLPEAFF. The CDR3 DNA follows: TGCAGTGGAGGGACGGCGACCTTACCTGAAGCTTTCTTT.

Comments on this clonotype: The conserved final phenylalanine or tryptophan is absent from the CDR3, which likely points to a read error. The chain has TRBV5-1 and TRBJ2-1; D is unclear. The germline gives CDR1 SGHRS, CDR2 YFSETQ. The CDR3 contains 12 residues. Trimming took 7 bases from V and 5 from J, leaving 10 bases between them. DNA for the CDR3: TGCGCCAGCCGGTGGGGAAACAATGAGCAGTTCTCC. Translating gives CASRWGNNEQFS.

The table lists this clonotype with a few counts. The V and J genes are TRBV5-1 and TRBJ2-7; a possible D gene is TRBD2 (5 bases). CDR1 is SGHRS, CDR2 YFSETQ, per germline. The CDR3 runs to 13 residues. Deletions cut 4 bases from V and 6 bases from J, with 14 bases between. The CDR3 loop is CASSQHPGIEQYF. Here the CDR3 DNA reads TGCGCCAGCAGCCAACACCCCGGGATCGAGCAGTACTTC. The variable domain in full, completed from reference TRBV5-1 and TRBJ2-7, reads KAGVTQTPRYLIKTRGQQVTLSCSPISGHRSVSWYQQTPGQGLQFLFEYFSETQRNKGNFPGRFSGRQFSNSRSEMNVSTLELGDSALYLCASSQHPGIEQYFGPGTRLTVT.

This clonotype was counted a single time. This could be a read error, since a much larger clone is one nucleotide away. The chain employs TRBV7-6 and TRBJ1-3; D remains unclear. Between the trimmed V and J ends, which lost 5 bases and 8 bases, there was a span of 19 bases. Looked up from germline, CDR1 is SGHVS and CDR2 is FNYEAQ. The CDR3 totals 15 residues. The CDR3 region is CASSQLAGREHTIYF. The DNA of the CDR3 is TGTGCCAGCAGCCAACTCGCAGGTCGGGAACACACCATATATTTT.

This clonotype was detected many times. The CDR3: CASSFMSVGLAGANEQFF. In DNA, the CDR3 is TGCGCCAGCAGCTTTATGTCGGTAGGGCTAGCGGGAGCTAATGAGCAGTTCTTC. The chain uses TRBV5-1 and TRBJ2-1; 10 nucleotides line up with TRBD2. CDR1 and CDR2 (germline): SGHRS, YFSETQ. Trimming at V came to 2 bases and at J to 7 bases, leaving 15 bases not matched to a gene. This CDR3 is built from 18 residues.

This clonotype was detected only a few times. The V call is TRBV28, the J call TRBJ2-3, with D unclear. The CDR3 covers 14 residues. Germline-derived CDR1 and CDR2 are MDHEN and SYDVKM. V was pared by 1 base and J by 0 bases, with 5 bases between. The CDR3 nucleotides are TGTGCCAGCAGTTTATCACAGAGCACAGATACGCAGTATTTT. It yields the protein CASSLSQSTDTQYF.

This clonotype has at least ten counts. The chain links TRBV12-3 or TRBV12-4 to TRBJ2-7, with D tentatively TRBD2 (6 bases). There are 14 residues in the CDR3. Trimming shortened V by 4 bases and J by 2 bases, and 12 bases separated the two germline ends. The CDR3 region is CASSSPRLAYEQYF. CDR3 DNA: TGTGCCAGCAGTTCCCCGAGACTAGCCTACGAGCAGTACTTC.

This clonotype was seen a handful of times. This chain connects TRBV20-1 to TRBJ2-7; a weak D match, TRBD1 (6 bases). CDR3 size: 15 residues. CDR1 DFQATT and CDR2 SNEGSKA come from the germline V gene (reference sequence). V was trimmed by 1 base and J by 3 bases, leaving 16 bases between them. The CDR3 DNA reads as TGCAGTGCTAGAGTTAGGACAGCCGGAAGCTACGAGCAGTACTTC. Its protein product is CSARVRTAGSYEQYF.

This clonotype has just a few counts. The CDR3 loop is CASRVLQGFSNQPQHF. The DNA for the CDR3 is TGTGCCAGCAGAGTATTACAGGGGTTTAGCAATCAGCCCCAGCATTTT. The V and J genes are TRBV6-1 and TRBJ1-5; 7 nucleotides agree with TRBD1. The CDR3 runs 16 residues. V gave up 6 bases and J gave up 0 bases; unmatched junction bases: 8. Germline V gives CDR1 MNHNS, CDR2 SASEGT.

This clonotype was counted only a few times. The chain has TRBV6-5 and TRBJ2-3, with TRBD2 identical over 11 bases. CDR1 is MNHEY and CDR2 is SVGAGI in the germline V gene. J lost 5 bases, V lost 6 bases, and 7 bases had no gene match. The CDR3 extends over 15 amino acids. Here the CDR3 DNA reads TGTGCCAGCAGAAAACTAGCGGGAGAAGGAGATACGCAGTATTTT. This codes for CASRKLAGEGDTQYF.

This clonotype was recorded many times. The chain has TRBV6-2 or TRBV6-3 and TRBJ2-1, with D unclear. The length of the CDR3 is 13 residues. Trimming shortened V by 7 bases and J by 6 bases, and 13 bases separated the two germline ends. Germline assignment: CDR1 MNHEY and CDR2 SVGEGT. The DNA of the CDR3 is TGTGCCAGCACGCGGCATACCGTCAATGAGCAGTTCTTC. It is translated as CASTRHTVNEQFF.

This clonotype was counted only a few times. The CDR3 here is CASSLLSGGQGYTF. The CDR3 DNA sequence: TGTGCCAGCAGTTTGTTATCCGGGGGGCAGGGCTACACCTTC. This rearrangement joins TRBV12-3 or TRBV12-4 to TRBJ1-2, with D perhaps TRBD1 (6 bases). The CDR3 extends over 14 amino acids. V dropped 3 bases and J dropped 8 bases, with 16 bases sitting between them.

This clonotype was seen many times. The CDR3 loop reads CASSFTTFATGRQETAFF. The CDR3, as DNA: TGTGCCAGCAGCTTTACCACTTTCGCTACAGGCAGGCAGGAGACGGCTTTCTTT. V and J are TRBV5-6 and TRBJ1-1, with a weak D call TRBD1 (5 bases). The CDR3 is made up of 18 amino acids. The ends were cut back, 2 bases at V and 11 bases at J, with 31 bases in the middle. From germline, CDR1 is SGHDT and CDR2 YYEEEE. Drawing the rest from reference TRBV5-6 and TRBJ1-1, the complete variable domain is DAGVTQSPTHLIKTRGQQVTLRCSPKSGHDTVSWYQQALGQGPQFIFQYYEEEERQRGNFPDRFSGHQFPNYSSELNVNALLLGDSALYLCASSFTTFATGRQETAFFGQGTRLTVV.

The rearrangement links TRBV7-2 to TRBJ2-3, with a possible D match to TRBD2 (6 bases). The CDR3 is made up of 13 amino acids. CDR1 and CDR2 (germline): SGHTA, FQGNSA. V lost 6 bases and J 5 bases, leaving 12 bases between the germline ends. The CDR3 bases are TGTGCCAGCAGGACCGTGGGAGGAGATACGCAGTATTTT. Translated: CASRTVGGDTQYF.

This clonotype was found once. The V call is TRBV7-2, the J call TRBJ2-7; a possible D gene is TRBD1 (6 bases). V gave up 10 bases and J gave up 7 bases, with 23 bases separating them. CDR1 SGHTA and CDR2 FQGNSA come from the germline V gene. The CDR3 length is 14 residues. The CDR3 nucleotides read TGTGCCACCAGGGGCAGGAGCGGTTGGGGGGAGCAGTACTTC. Its protein product is CATRGRSGWGEQYF.

This clonotype came up a few times. The J gene is TRBJ2-7, the V gene TRBV20-1; tentatively, D is TRBD1 (6 bases). Per germline, CDR1 DFQATT and CDR2 SNEGSKA (reference sequence). Trimming removed 5 bases from V and 2 bases from J, with 13 bases in between. The CDR3 is 13 amino acids. The CDR3 here is CSAGGQSAYEQYF. CDR3 sequence (DNA): TGCAGTGCTGGAGGACAGAGTGCCTACGAGCAGTACTTC.

This clonotype was observed a handful of times. The rearrangement links TRBV30 to TRBJ1-5; TRBD1 aligns across 7 bases. This CDR3 has 13 residues. J lost 3 bases, V lost 4 bases, and 3 bases had no gene match. Germline CDR1 is GTSNPN and CDR2 is SVGIG (reference sequence). CDR3 sequence reads: CAWNRGSNQPQHF. For the CDR3, the DNA is TGTGCCTGGAACAGGGGATCCAATCAGCCCCAGCATTTT.